This T cell receptor beta chain was sequenced during a study of blood T cell repertoires in COVID-19. Patients from Seattle were sampled longitudinally, starting during active infection. TCRdb's copy holds only in-frame clones and misses some; the assay was immunoSEQ multiplex PCR. The sample gives 75,000 to 95,000 clones, around four fifths of which show up once; around 33% is in the top ten. V lost 4 bases to trimming and J lost 8 bases, with 8 bases between them. The germline V gene has CDR1 MGHRA and CDR2 YSYEKL. The CDR3 has 11 amino acids. The source is a man in his sixties with COVID-19, enrolled during active disease. Sequencing input: peripheral blood. This chain connects TRBV4-1 to TRBJ1-2, with a tentative D call TRBD1 (5 bases). The CDR3 region has the DNA TGCGCCAGCAGCCCAGGGCTGGGCTACACCTTC. Translated: CASSPGLGYTF.